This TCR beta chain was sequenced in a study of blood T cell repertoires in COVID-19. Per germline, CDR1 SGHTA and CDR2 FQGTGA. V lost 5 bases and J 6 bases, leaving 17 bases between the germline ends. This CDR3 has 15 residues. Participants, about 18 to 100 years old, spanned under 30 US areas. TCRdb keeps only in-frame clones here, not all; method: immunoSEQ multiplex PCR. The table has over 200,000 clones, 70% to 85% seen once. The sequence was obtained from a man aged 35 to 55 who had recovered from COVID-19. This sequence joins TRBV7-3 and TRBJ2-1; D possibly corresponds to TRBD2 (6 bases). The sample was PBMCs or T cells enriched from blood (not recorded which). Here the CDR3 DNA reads TGTGCCAGCAGCCCTCCGGGCGGGATCGGCAATGAGCAGTTCTTC. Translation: CASSPPGGIGNEQFF.